The rows below give T cell receptor beta chains drawn from one sample of a study of CD8+CD57+ T cells in acquired aplastic anemia. MiXCR, applied by TCRdb to the reads, yields one record per CDR3 protein. Of some 280,000 distinct CDR3 sequences in the sample, roughly three fifths were seen once. The material sequenced was sorted CD4+, CD8+, or CD8+CD57+ T cells (not recorded which) from PBMCs. These receptors were collected from a human donor with severe aplastic anemia or a healthy control (not recorded which). The CDR3 runs from the conserved cysteine through the conserved F or W. A D gene is named only where the DNA matches it firmly. Clone size appears in some rows only: once, few, many, or a class for an expanded clone.

D	V	size	J	CDR3	DNA
-	TRBV10-2	-	TRBJ1-1	CASKGSLRAPLNTEAFF	TGCGCCAGCAAGGGCAGCTTAAGAGCACCCCTCAACACTGAAGCTTTCTTT
-	TRBV20-1	-	TRBJ2-2	CSARVSGTNTGELFF	TGCAGTGCTAGGGTTAGCGGAACGAACACCGGTGAGCTGTTTTTT
TRBD2	TRBV18	many	TRBJ2-7	CASSPTSGVGEQYF	TGTGCCAGCTCACCAACTAGCGGGGTGGGCGAGCAGTACTTC
-	TRBV5-8	many	TRBJ1-4	CASSRPGEGEKLFF	TGTGCCAGCTCCCGCCCGGGGGAGGGTGAAAAACTGTTTTTT
TRBD1	TRBV7-9	-	TRBJ1-2	CASSPTGTGGSYGYTF	TGTGCCAGCTCACCAACCGGGACAGGGGGCAGCTATGGCTACACCTTC
TRBD1	TRBV18	many	TRBJ2-7	CASSPFTRDSDEQYF	TGTGCCAGCTCACCATTCACCCGGGACAGTGACGAGCAGTACTTC
TRBD1	TRBV13	once	TRBJ2-5	CASKGQGPGETQYF	TGCGCCAGCAAAGGACAGGGGCCGGGGGAGACCCAGTACTTC
-	TRBV24-1	-	TRBJ2-5	CATSDPTAPETQYF	TGTGCCACCAGTGACCCGACAGCTCCAGAGACCCAGTACTTC
-	TRBV20-1	-	TRBJ2-7	CSARDPSRYEQYF	TGCAGTGCTAGAGACCCTAGCAGGTACGAGCAGTACTTC
-	TRBV20-1	-	TRBJ2-7	CSAGHDRRNYEQYF	TGCAGTGCTGGGCACGACAGGAGAAACTACGAGCAGTACTTC
TRBD2	TRBV7-8	-	TRBJ2-2	CASSRGLAGGRLGELFF	TGTGCCAGCAGCCGAGGACTAGCGGGGGGGCGGCTAGGGGAGCTGTTTTTT
-	TRBV7-2	-	TRBJ2-7	CASSYLGARGGLYEQYF	TGTGCCAGCAGCTACCTCGGCGCGAGGGGTGGCCTCTACGAGCAGTACTTC
-	TRBV9	many	TRBJ1-5	CASSVEGGEEPQHF	TGTGCCAGCAGCGTAGAAGGCGGAGAAGAGCCCCAGCATTTT
-	TRBV20-1	once	TRBJ2-1	CSALQRLSYNEQFF	TGCAGTGCTCTTCAGCGTCTCTCCTACAATGAGCAGTTCTTC
TRBD1	TRBV25-1	-	TRBJ1-5	CASSLSPGQGEGANQPQHF	TGTGCCAGCAGCCTAAGCCCGGGACAGGGGGAGGGGGCCAACCAGCCCCAGCATTTT
-	TRBV5-1	-	TRBJ1-1	CASSLAGTNTEAFF	TGCGCCAGCAGCTTGGCCGGCACGAACACTGAAGCTTTCTTT
-	TRBV7-2	many	TRBJ2-5	CASSLGTDSQETQYF	TGTGCCAGCAGCTTAGGGACGGACTCACAAGAGACCCAGTACTTC
-	TRBV7-9	few	TRBJ1-2	CASSLRGAFYGYTF	TGTGCCAGCAGCTTAAGAGGGGCCTTCTATGGCTACACCTTC
-	TRBV6-2/TRBV6-3	many	TRBJ2-7	CASSYGVASGEQYF	TGTGCCAGCAGTTACGGCGTAGCTTCGGGGGAGCAGTACTTC
-	TRBV7-3	-	TRBJ1-3	CASSRTITGTSGNTIYF	TGTGCCAGCAGCCGTACTATAACCGGGACTTCTGGAAACACCATATATTTT
-	TRBV12-3/TRBV12-4	-	TRBJ1-1	CASSAYDRAYEAFF	TGTGCCAGCAGCGCCTATGACAGAGCTTATGAAGCTTTCTTT
-	TRBV7-6	-	TRBJ2-2	CASSAGLTNTGELFF	TGTGCCAGCAGCGCAGGCCTTACGAACACCGGGGAGCTGTTTTTT
-	TRBV2	-	TRBJ2-7	CASSPARYEQYF	TGTGCCAGCAGCCCCGCGAGATACGAGCAGTACTTC
TRBD1	TRBV12-3/TRBV12-4	-	TRBJ2-2	CASSPTGTSTGELFF	TGTGCCAGCAGTCCGACAGGGACGAGCACCGGGGAGCTGTTTTTT
-	TRBV5-4	few	TRBJ2-1	CASSLNALGGAITQSSYNEQFF	TGTGCCAGCAGCTTGAATGCTTTGGGGGGCGCAATCACACAAAGCTCCTACAATGAGCAGTTCTTC
TRBD2	TRBV2	once	TRBJ2-5	CASSREGTMGETQYF	TGTGCCAGCAGTCGGGAGGGGACCATGGGAGAGACCCAGTACTTC
-	TRBV2	-	TRBJ2-1	CASSARGYNEQFF	TGTGCCAGCAGTGCAAGGGGATATAATGAGCAGTTCTTC
TRBD2	TRBV19	-	TRBJ2-1	CASSLGSGTGGYNEQFF	TGTGCCAGTAGTCTCGGATCGGGGACGGGGGGCTACAATGAGCAGTTCTTC
-	TRBV6-5	many	TRBJ1-1	CASSYSIPRVAEAFF	TGTGCCAGCAGTTACTCGATACCTCGGGTAGCTGAAGCTTTCTTT
-	TRBV9	many	TRBJ2-2	CASSVGAGTNTGELFF	TGTGCCAGCAGCGTAGGTGCCGGGACCAACACCGGGGAGCTGTTTTTT
TRBD2	TRBV7-2	few	TRBJ2-7	CASSLVSAGLLSYEQYF	TGTGCCAGCAGCTTAGTCTCAGCGGGACTCCTCTCCTACGAGCAGTACTTC
-	TRBV12-3/TRBV12-4	many	TRBJ1-3	CASSRSSGNTIYF	TGTGCCAGCAGCCGTAGTTCTGGAAACACCATATATTTT